Following are 12 T cell receptor beta chains from one sample sequenced in a study of blood T cell repertoires in COVID-19. Method: immunoSEQ multiplex PCR; TCRdb's copy keeps in-frame clones and lacks some. The profile covers about 160,000 clones, with 90% appearing a single time and over 15% taken by the ten largest. Sequencing input: peripheral blood. The receptors were sampled from a man between 60 and 75 years old with active or convalescent COVID-19.

CDR3: CASSLDGTGSGAPSGNTIYF. The CDR3 DNA follows: TGTGCCAGCAGCTTAGACGGGACAGGGTCCGGCGCGCCCTCTGGAAACACCATATATTTT. This chain uses TRBV11-2 with TRBJ1-3; TRBD1 matches at 9 bases. CDR3 size: 20 residues. Trimming took 0 bases from V and 0 from J; bases not matched to a gene: 12. Per the germline V gene, CDR1 is SGHAT and CDR2 is FQNNGV.

J is TRBJ2-1 and V is TRBV5-1, with D maybe TRBD2 (6 bases). The CDR3 is made up of 13 amino acids. Germline CDR1 SGHRS, CDR2 YFSETQ. Trimming cost V 4 bases and J 7 bases, with 12 bases left between them. CDR3 amino acids: CASSPGTLNEQFF. CDR3 DNA sequence: TGCGCCAGCAGCCCCGGGACTTTGAATGAGCAGTTCTTC.

The chain joins TRBV5-4 to TRBJ2-1; maybe TRBD2 (5 bases). This CDR3 contains 15 residues. Trimming left V 2 bases short and J 0 bases short, with 9 bases between. The germline V gene has CDR1 SGHNT and CDR2 YYREEE (reference sequence). CDR3 in amino acids: CASSFLRDSYNEQFF. CDR3 coding DNA: TGTGCCAGCAGCTTTCTCCGGGACTCCTACAATGAGCAGTTCTTC.

J is TRBJ1-2 and V is TRBV4-1; TRBD1 might be the D (5 bases). Trimming pared 0 bases from V and 0 bases from J, leaving 8 bases between. The germline V gene has CDR1 MGHRA and CDR2 YSYEKL. This CDR3 has 15 amino acids. DNA of the CDR3: TGCGCCAGCAGCCAAGAAGACAGAGCTAACTATGGCTACACCTTC. Translated, it gives CASSQEDRANYGYTF.

The V call is TRBV6-1, the J call TRBJ1-2; D unclear. V gave up 2 bases and J gave up 1 base, with 8 bases separating them. The CDR3 loop spans 14 amino acids. The germline CDR1 and CDR2 sequences are MNHNS and SASEGT. The CDR3: CASSEMTINYGYTF. The CDR3 DNA reads as TGTGCCAGCAGTGAAATGACAATTAACTATGGCTACACCTTC.

The V and J genes are TRBV3-1 (or the pseudogene TRBV3-2) and TRBJ1-1; D is uncertain. CDR1 is LGHDT, CDR2 YNNKEL, per germline (reference sequence). The CDR3 is made up of 13 amino acids. The V end was cut by 4 bases, the J end by 7 bases, with 13 bases between. This CDR3 reads CASSRFGSVEAFF. The CDR3 DNA is TGTGCCAGCAGCCGTTTCGGGTCCGTTGAAGCTTTCTTT.

The chain couples TRBV24-1 to TRBJ2-2; D ambiguous. The germline gives CDR1 KGHDR, CDR2 SFDVKD. CDR3 length equals 18 residues. Trimming removed 5 bases at V and 0 bases at J, with 18 bases between. The CDR3 is CATSASNLAAANTGELFF. In nucleotides, the CDR3 is TGTGCCACCAGTGCTTCAAATCTCGCGGCGGCGAACACCGGGGAGCTGTTTTTT.

The genes are TRBV25-1 and TRBJ2-1; 9 nucleotides agree with TRBD2. V shed 3 bases and J 3 bases; nucleotides not matched to a gene: 6. Germline V gene lookup returns CDR1 MGHDK and CDR2 SYGVNS. The CDR3 loop spans 16 amino acids. The CDR3 is CASSEPAGGHYNEQFF. The CDR3, as DNA: TGTGCCAGCAGTGAGCCAGCGGGGGGTCACTACAATGAGCAGTTCTTC.

The chain recombines TRBV6-5 with TRBJ1-6; no reliable D call. From germline, CDR1 is MNHEY and CDR2 SVGAGI. The CDR3 covers 14 residues. Trimming took off 7 bases at V and 13 bases at J, with 20 bases between the two ends. Written as DNA, the CDR3 is TGTGCCAGCACCGAAGGGAGGGAATTCAGGCCCCTCCACTTT. Protein: CASTEGREFRPLHF.

The chain employs TRBV18 and TRBJ1-5; D might be TRBD1 (6 bases). From germline, CDR1 is KGHSH and CDR2 LQKENI. The CDR3 runs 15 residues. V shed 6 bases and J shed 5 bases, with 17 bases lying between them. The CDR3 nucleotides are TGTGCCAGCTCTAGCACGGGACAAGCCCATCAGCCCCAGCATTTT. Translating it yields CASSSTGQAHQPQHF. Complete variable domain (other parts from reference TRBV18 and TRBJ1-5): NAGVMQNPRHLVRRRGQEARLRCSPMKGHSHVYWYRQLPEEGLKFMVYLQKENIIDESGMPKERFSAEFPKEGPSILRIQQVVRGDSAAYFCASSSTGQAHQPQHFGDGTRLSIL.

The CDR3 spells CASSRDRWVNEQFF. The CDR3 DNA is TGTGCCAGCAGTCGAGACAGGTGGGTCAATGAGCAGTTCTTC. The genes are TRBV27 and TRBJ2-1; TRBD1 is a possible D gene (6 bases). The ends were cut back, 5 bases at V and 6 bases at J, with 14 bases in the middle. CDR3 length: 14 residues. CDR1 and CDR2 from the germline V gene are MNHEY and SMNVEV (reference sequence).

This rearrangement joins TRBV3-1 (or the pseudogene TRBV3-2) to TRBJ1-1; D perhaps matches TRBD1 (6 bases). The germline V gene encodes CDR1 LGHDT and CDR2 YNNKEL (reference sequence). Trimming stripped 2 bases from V and 1 base from J, with 8 bases between. The CDR3 spans 14 residues. The CDR3 loop is CASSQSDRNTEAFF. The DNA of the CDR3 is TGTGCCAGCAGCCAATCGGACAGGAACACTGAAGCTTTCTTT.